The sequence of this T cell receptor (beta chain) was determined in a study of Ad26.COV2.S vaccination and SARS-CoV-2 variants. Study at large: Ad26.COV2.S shots went into the muscle once or twice, 56 days apart. Study-wide findings and caveats: A substantial breadth of spike-specific CD8+ and CD4+ T cell responses after vaccination has been reported.

The treatment denotes: roughly 18 received Ad26.COV2.S at low or high dose, single or two shots; about 5 received placebo; per-sample allocation not given. Sampling took place 63 days after the first vaccine or placebo injection. Recruitment in Boston yielded a donor of adult age, 18-55 years. Expressing Wuhan-strain SARS-CoV-2 spike, an Ad26 vector served as the vaccine. The CDR3 totals 13 residues. Trimming took off 10 bases at V and 4 bases at J, with 14 bases between the two ends. CDR1 is SEHNR, CDR2 FQNEAQ, per germline (reference sequence). This clone was observed a handful of times. Its antigen remains unidentified. Clones were sequenced by immunoSEQ multiplex PCR, and TCRdb holds only the in-frame ones, with some missing. Altogether about 350,000 clones are present, about 89% being singletons, with the ten largest covering approximately 5%.

This receptor was taken from a person aged 18-65 years who received the Ad26.COV2.S COVID-19 vaccine or a placebo. The chain joins TRBV7-9 to TRBJ2-4, with a possible D match to TRBD2 (5 bases). The sequencing here drew on peripheral blood, taken in a trial of Ad26.COV2.S vaccine versus placebo. The CDR3 DNA reads as TGTGCCATCTCTAGCTTCGGGAAAAACATTCAGTACTTC. This translates into CAISSFGKNIQYF.